Each of the 6 T cell receptor beta chains below was sequenced from the same sample in a study of blood T cells in healthy people across ages. Then a second PCR, running roughly 7 to 11 cycles, was carried out with a sample-barcoded 5' primer and a J-beta primer mix. Via MiXCR, TCRdb re-called the 5' RACE reads, giving one row per CDR3 protein. The table lists about 1.7 million distinct CDR3 sequences, 28% of them singletons, with 7.7% in the top ten. Sequences were obtained from blood. These receptor sequences come from a woman in her 30s in good health.

The chain couples TRBV20-1 to TRBJ2-1; the match to TRBD2 covers 10 bases. The CDR3 is 16 amino acids. Looked up from germline, CDR1 is DFQATT and CDR2 is SNEGSKA (reference sequence). Trimming removed 3 bases from V and 3 bases from J; junction bases left unmatched: 8. The CDR3 sequence is CSASPHSGRSYNEQFF. The CDR3 nucleotides are TGCAGTGCTAGCCCACATAGCGGGAGGAGCTACAATGAGCAGTTCTTC.

This clonotype has only a few counts. The chain uses TRBV7-2 and TRBJ2-1; D uncertain. The CDR3 has 14 residues. The germline V gene encodes CDR1 SGHTA and CDR2 FQGNSA. V lost 2 bases to trimming and J lost 8 bases, with 13 bases between them. As DNA, the CDR3 is TGTGCCAGCAGCTTATGGTATCCGGGCGATGAGCAGTTCTTC. Amino acid sequence: CASSLWYPGDEQFF.

The sample holds many counts of this clonotype. The chain carries TRBV7-2 and TRBJ1-2; TRBD1 aligns across 7 bases. V lost 5 bases to trimming and J lost 7 bases; unmatched junction nucleotides: 16. The germline gives CDR1 SGHTA, CDR2 FQGNSA. This CDR3 has 16 amino acids. CDR3 sequence reads: CASSATTGMDSRGYTF. DNA for the CDR3: TGTGCCAGCAGCGCCACGACAGGGATGGATTCGCGTGGCTACACCTTC.

The chain has TRBV2 and TRBJ1-4; 9 bases are shared with TRBD1. The CDR3 loop spans 14 amino acids. CDR1 is SNHLY and CDR2 is FYNNEI in the germline V gene. Trimming at V came to 7 bases and at J to 8 bases, leaving 8 bases not matched to a gene. The CDR3 sequence is CASILDRGGEKLFF. The CDR3 DNA reads TGTGCCAGCATCCTGGACAGGGGTGGGGAAAAACTGTTTTTT.

This clonotype was counted only a few times. The chain recombines TRBV2 with TRBJ2-7; D is uncertain. The ends were cut back, 5 bases at V and 4 bases at J, with 9 bases in the middle. Germline assignment: CDR1 SNHLY and CDR2 FYNNEI. This CDR3 is built from 12 residues. CDR3 in amino acids: CASSQMAYEQYF. The CDR3 coding sequence is TGTGCCAGCAGTCAGATGGCGTACGAGCAGTACTTC. Combining the CDR3 with reference TRBV2 and TRBJ2-7 gives the whole variable domain EPEVTQTPSHQVTQMGQEVILRCVPISNHLYFYWYRQILGQKVEFLVSFYNNEISEKSEIFDDQFSVERPDGSNFTLKIRSTKLEDSAMYFCASSQMAYEQYFGPGTRLTVT.

This chain connects TRBV15 to TRBJ2-1; the match to TRBD2 covers 8 bases. J was trimmed by 5 bases and V by 3 bases; bases with no gene match: 6. CDR1 is LNHNV and CDR2 is YYDKDF in the germline V gene (reference sequence). The CDR3 sequence is 15 residues long. The DNA of the CDR3 is TGTGCCACCAGCAGGGGTAGCGGGGACCACAATGAGCAGTTCTTC. This sequence encodes CATSRGSGDHNEQFF.